Following are 28 T cell receptor beta chains from one sample sequenced in a study of CD8+ T cells in alopecia areata listed by TCRdb under 2018. Receptor amplification or capture employed the immunoSEQ multiplex PCR assay. RNA was extracted from all samples and reverse transcribed into cDNA, which served as template for TCR sequencing. Imported from immuneACCESS, the table was reduced by TCRdb to in-frame sequences with V and J called. These copies leave out some clones; in studies compared against another copy, an unresolved V gene accounts for under half, and the cause of the remainder is not known. The sample includes around 80,000 clones, with 51% observed a single time. The ten top clones hold just over 5.5% of the sample. The sequenced sample was NKG2D-high CD8+ T cells sorted from blood. The cell subset or site tag for this specimen amounts to: sorted CD8+ NKG2D-high blood T cells. The source is a human donor with alopecia areata.

The chain employs TRBV7-9 and TRBJ1-4, with 8 positions matching TRBD1. Germline-derived CDR1 and CDR2 are SEHNR and FQNEAQ (reference sequence). The V gene end was trimmed by 4 bases and the J gene end by 1 base; junction bases not matched to a gene: 8. This CDR3 comprises 17 residues. The CDR3 DNA sequence: TGTGCCAGCAGCTCCCCCGCGACAGGGGAAACTAATGAAAAACTGTTTTTT. The encoded protein is CASSSPATGETNEKLFF.

This clone came up a few times. This sequence joins TRBV28 and TRBJ2-7; D is tentatively TRBD1 or TRBD2 (5 bases each). This CDR3 region has 17 residues. The germline V gene encodes CDR1 MDHEN and CDR2 SYDVKM. V lost 6 bases and J 3 bases, leaving 24 bases between the germline ends. This CDR3 is CASSEKLDYLGDYEQYF. The CDR3 coding sequence is TGTGCCAGCAGCGAAAAACTCGACTATTTAGGGGACTACGAGCAGTACTTC. The variable domain in full, completed from reference TRBV28 and TRBJ2-7, reads DVKVTQSSRYLVKRTGEKVFLECVQDMDHENMFWYRQDPGLGLRLIYFSYDVKMKEKGDIPEGYSVSREKKERFSLILESASTNQTSMYLCASSEKLDYLGDYEQYFGPGTRLTVT.

The V call is TRBV14, the J call TRBJ2-3, with a weak D call TRBD1 (5 bases). The V end lost 4 bases, the J end lost 2 bases, and 19 bases lay between the germline ends. The CDR3 loop spans 17 amino acids. Germline-derived CDR1 and CDR2 are SGHDN and FVKESK. The CDR3 loop reads CASSPTVVEGDTDTQYF. The CDR3 nucleotides read TGTGCCAGCAGCCCCACGGTTGTGGAAGGGGACACAGATACGCAGTATTTT.

The chain recombines TRBV5-1 with TRBJ2-2; D gene uncertain. With 0 bases removed from V and 6 bases from J, the gap between germline ends came to 0 bases. In germline, CDR1 is SGHRS, CDR2 YFSETQ. The CDR3 sequence is 11 residues long. The CDR3 sequence is CASSLAGELFF. The DNA of the CDR3 is TGCGCCAGCAGCTTGGCCGGGGAGCTGTTTTTT. Together with reference TRBV5-1 and TRBJ2-2, the CDR3 gives the full variable domain: KAGVTQTPRYLIKTRGQQVTLSCSPISGHRSVSWYQQTPGQGLQFLFEYFSETQRNKGNFPGRFSGRQFSNSRSEMNVSTLELGDSALYLCASSLAGELFFGEGSRLTVL.

V and J are TRBV27 and TRBJ1-2; D unclear. Germline CDR1 MNHEY, CDR2 SMNVEV (reference sequence). Deletions cut 7 bases from V and 2 bases from J, with 11 bases between. The CDR3 is made up of 13 amino acids. The CDR3: CASTRGRNYGYTF. The CDR3 DNA is TGTGCCAGCACTCGAGGGAGGAACTATGGCTACACCTTC.

The rearrangement links TRBV2 to TRBJ2-7; D not resolved. Trimming stripped 5 bases from V and 3 bases from J, with 14 bases between. Germline loops: CDR1 SNHLY, CDR2 FYNNEI. This CDR3 region has 14 residues. The CDR3 region has the DNA TGTGCCAGCAGTAACGGGCCCGCCGGCTACGAGCAGTACTTC. It specifies CASSNGPAGYEQYF.

The genes are TRBV29-1 and TRBJ2-7, with 9 bases lining up with TRBD2. The germline CDR1 and CDR2 sequences are SQVTM and ANQGSEA. V lost 2 bases to trimming and J lost 2 bases; unmatched junction nucleotides: 10. The CDR3 loop spans 16 amino acids. CDR3 residues: CSVEPTAGGAPYEQYF. Written as DNA, the CDR3 is TGCAGCGTTGAACCCACCGCGGGAGGGGCGCCCTACGAGCAGTACTTC.

The CDR3 is CASSSPGGLDEQFF. In DNA form, the CDR3 reads TGCGCCAGCAGCTCGCCAGGGGGCTTGGATGAGCAGTTCTTC. The rearrangement uses TRBV5-1 and TRBJ2-1; 8 bases agree with TRBD1. The CDR3 has 14 amino acids. The germline gives CDR1 SGHRS, CDR2 YFSETQ. The junction had 7 bases not matched to a gene; V was cut back by 3 bases and J by 8 bases.

This clone showed up just once. The chain couples TRBV11-2 to TRBJ2-5; TRBD2 matches 7 bases. Germline values: CDR1 SGHAT, CDR2 FQNNGV. The CDR3 contains 16 residues. Trimming at V came to 1 base and at J to 0 bases, leaving 5 bases not matched to a gene. The CDR3 here is CASSLVGRGYQETQYF. CDR3 in DNA: TGTGCCAGCAGCTTAGTTGGGCGGGGGTACCAAGAGACCCAGTACTTC. The entire variable domain, with the rest obtained from reference TRBV11-2 and TRBJ2-5, is as follows: EAGVAQSPRYKIIEKRQSVAFWCNPISGHATLYWYQQILGQGPKLLIQFQNNGVVDDSQLPKDRFSAERLKGVDSTLKIQPAKLEDSAVYLCASSLVGRGYQETQYFGPGTRLLVL.

The CDR3 DNA is TGTGCCAGCAGTGATCTAGCGGGGGGAACCGGGGCCGGGGAGCTGTTTTTT. Protein sequence: CASSDLAGGTGAGELFF. V gene TRBV2 combines with J gene TRBJ2-2; TRBD2 matches at 11 bases. The CDR3 contains 17 residues. CDR1 is SNHLY and CDR2 is FYNNEI in the germline V gene. V dropped 3 bases and J dropped 6; count of bases not matched to a gene: 9.

The DNA for the CDR3 is TGTGCCAGCAGCGCGACGGGAGACTACGAGCAGTACTTC. It specifies CASSATGDYEQYF. The chain joins TRBV9 to TRBJ2-7, with D perhaps TRBD2 (6 bases). Between the trimmed V and J ends, which lost 3 bases and 3 bases, there was a span of 10 bases. CDR3 size: 13 residues. Germline CDR1 and CDR2: SGDLS and YYNGEE.

The rearrangement links TRBV15 to TRBJ1-4; weak D call: TRBD1 (5 bases). This CDR3 spans 13 amino acids. The germline V gene has CDR1 LNHNV and CDR2 YYDKDF (reference sequence). The V end was cut by 8 bases, the J end by 3 bases, with 10 bases between. Here the CDR3 reads CATRGKANEKLFF. The CDR3 DNA sequence: TGTGCCACCCGGGGCAAAGCTAATGAAAAACTGTTTTTT.

This clone was picked up one time. The gene calls are TRBV5-1 and TRBJ1-1, with 11 bases aligning to TRBD1. The CDR3 runs 16 residues. Trimming at V came to 4 bases and at J to 3 bases, leaving 8 bases not matched to a gene. Germline values: CDR1 SGHRS, CDR2 YFSETQ. The CDR3 protein is CASSIGQGAWDTEAFF. The CDR3 bases are TGCGCCAGCAGCATTGGACAGGGGGCCTGGGACACTGAAGCTTTCTTT.

The chain links TRBV5-6 to TRBJ2-1; D is uncertain. The CDR3 loop spans 13 amino acids. Between the trimmed V and J ends, which lost 4 bases and 7 bases, there was a span of 12 bases. Germline lookup yields CDR1 SGHDT and CDR2 YYEEEE. CDR3 amino acids: CASSLSYTNEQFF. CDR3 DNA sequence: TGTGCCAGCAGCCTCAGTTACACGAATGAGCAGTTCTTC. Filled out from reference TRBV5-6 and TRBJ2-1, the complete variable domain reads DAGVTQSPTHLIKTRGQQVTLRCSPKSGHDTVSWYQQALGQGPQFIFQYYEEEERQRGNFPDRFSGHQFPNYSSELNVNALLLGDSALYLCASSLSYTNEQFFGPGTRLTVL.

Points on this clone: Other nucleotide sequences from this sample produce the same CDR3. The gene calls are TRBV29-1 and TRBJ2-3; tentatively, D is TRBD1 or TRBD2 (5 bases each). Germline V lookup: CDR1 SQVTM, CDR2 ANQGSEA. This CDR3 region has 14 residues. V was clipped by 3 bases and J by 2 bases, with 12 bases between them. CDR3 loop: CSVEGTGATDTQYF. The CDR3 nucleotides are TGCAGCGTTGAGGGGACCGGGGCCACAGATACGCAGTATTTT.

In its sample, this clone was seen a few times. The rearrangement joins TRBV29-1 to TRBJ2-1; perhaps D is TRBD1 or TRBD2 (6 bases each). CDR1 is SQVTM and CDR2 is ANQGSEA in the germline V gene. The CDR3 consists of 14 residues. V was shortened by 6 bases and J by 7 bases, with 19 bases between the two germline ends. CDR3 nucleotides: TGCAGCGTCCTGGGGGCGGGAACCGGGAATGAGCAGTTCTTC. Residues: CSVLGAGTGNEQFF.

V gene TRBV7-9 combines with J gene TRBJ2-1; a possible D gene is TRBD2 (5 bases). This CDR3 is 13 amino acids long. Germline CDR1 reads SEHNR; CDR2 reads FQNEAQ (reference sequence). V lost 5 bases, J lost 6 bases, and 11 bases lay in between. This CDR3 is CASSVGLPNEQFF. In DNA, the CDR3 is TGTGCCAGCAGCGTTGGACTCCCCAATGAGCAGTTCTTC.

This clone was detected only a few times. The J gene is TRBJ2-7, the V gene TRBV29-1, with 8 bases fitting TRBD1. Germline lookup yields CDR1 SQVTM and CDR2 ANQGSEA. The CDR3 is 14 residues long. Trimming removed 3 bases from V and 0 bases from J; junction bases left unmatched: 4. The CDR3: CSVDRDRSSYEQYF. The CDR3 nucleotides are TGCAGCGTTGACCGGGACAGGAGCTCCTACGAGCAGTACTTC.

The sample holds one count of this clone. In nucleotides, the CDR3 is TGTGCCAGCAGCTTAGGGGGTCTCTACGAGCAGTACTTC. Encoded protein: CASSLGGLYEQYF. This sequence joins TRBV13 and TRBJ2-7, with D hard to call. Germline CDR1 is PRHDT and CDR2 is FYEKMQ (reference sequence). The CDR3 is 13 amino acids. The V end was cut by 0 bases, the J end by 3 bases, with 6 bases between.

As regards this clone: The identical CDR3 is also encoded by other nucleotide sequences in the sample. The V gene is TRBV5-1, the J gene TRBJ1-1, with D unresolved. Looked up from germline, CDR1 is SGHRS and CDR2 is YFSETQ. Deletions cut 2 bases from V and 1 base from J, with 9 bases between. CDR3 length equals 14 residues. The CDR3 bases are TGCGCCAGCAGCTTCCTGGAATGGAACACTGAAGCTTTCTTT. Protein product: CASSFLEWNTEAFF.

Note on this clone: Other DNA sequences of this sample code for an identical CDR3. The genes are TRBV5-1 and TRBJ1-1, with no clear D. Trimming stripped 4 bases from V and 1 base from J, with 11 bases between. The CDR3 consists of 14 residues. Germline V gene data show CDR1 as SGHRS and CDR2 as YFSETQ. CDR3 bases: TGCGCCAGCAGCCTGCGGGGAGCGAACACTGAAGCTTTCTTT. As protein: CASSLRGANTEAFF. Based on the CDR3 plus reference TRBV5-1 and TRBJ1-1, the full variable domain is KAGVTQTPRYLIKTRGQQVTLSCSPISGHRSVSWYQQTPGQGLQFLFEYFSETQRNKGNFPGRFSGRQFSNSRSEMNVSTLELGDSALYLCASSLRGANTEAFFGQGTRLTVV.

Here the CDR3 DNA reads TGTGCCTGGAGTGTACCCCTACTAAACACAGATACGCAGTATTTT. It specifies CAWSVPLLNTDTQYF. This chain joins TRBV30 and TRBJ2-3, with D unresolved. This CDR3 is built from 15 residues. Germline V gene lookup returns CDR1 GTSNPN and CDR2 SVGIG (reference sequence). V was trimmed by 0 bases and J by 2 bases, leaving 12 bases between them.

The chain recombines TRBV7-6 with TRBJ2-3; weak D call: TRBD1 (5 bases). Germline V gene data show CDR1 as SGHVS and CDR2 as FNYEAQ. V lost 6 bases and J 4 bases, leaving 17 bases between the germline ends. The CDR3 is 15 residues long. Here the CDR3 reads CASSDPNQGADTQYF. The CDR3 DNA sequence: TGTGCCAGCAGTGATCCAAACCAGGGCGCAGATACGCAGTATTTT.

V usage is TRBV10-3 and J usage is TRBJ2-5; D gene ambiguous. The CDR3 runs 14 residues. Per the germline V gene, CDR1 is ENHRY and CDR2 is SYGVKD. The V end was cut by 0 bases, the J end by 4 bases, with 9 bases between. The CDR3 DNA sequence: TGTGCCATCAGTGAGTCGCCCCTAGGAGAGACCCAGTACTTC. Amino acid sequence: CAISESPLGETQYF.

This rearrangement joins TRBV14 to TRBJ2-7; D unclear. The CDR3 is 14 amino acids. Trimming pared 1 base from V and 2 bases from J, leaving 9 bases between. Germline V CDR1 and CDR2: SGHDN, FVKESK. The DNA of the CDR3 is TGTGCCAGCAGCCAAGGGCAAGGACCCTACGAGCAGTACTTC. It yields the protein CASSQGQGPYEQYF.

This clone was observed a handful of times. The chain combines TRBV7-8 with TRBJ1-4; D not resolved. Germline V gene lookup returns CDR1 SGHVS and CDR2 FQNEAQ. This CDR3 region has 15 residues. The ends were cut back, 5 bases at V and 3 bases at J, with 13 bases in the middle. In nucleotides, the CDR3 is TGTGCCAGCAGCGACTCGGACGGATCTAATGAAAAACTGTTTTTT. Protein sequence: CASSDSDGSNEKLFF. Using reference TRBV7-8 and TRBJ1-4 for the parts outside the CDR3, the full variable domain is GAGVSQSPRYKVAKRGQDVALRCDPISGHVSLFWYQQALGQGPEFLTYFQNEAQLDKSGLPSDRFFAERPEGSVSTLKIQRTQQEDSAVYLCASSDSDGSNEKLFFGSGTQLSVL.

The gene calls are TRBV6-5 and TRBJ2-7; no clear D gene. V lost 2 bases, J lost 3 bases, and 8 bases lay in between. The V gene's germline CDR1 is MNHEY and CDR2 SVGAGI. The CDR3 runs 13 residues. CDR3 DNA: TGTGCCAGCAGTTACGGCTTAAACTACGAGCAGTACTTC. This gives the protein CASSYGLNYEQYF.

The CDR3 region has the DNA TGTGCCAGCGGTAGCGGGAGGGCGTACAATGAGCAGTTCTTC. Translated: CASGSGRAYNEQFF. V and J are TRBV28 and TRBJ2-1, with 11 bases matching TRBD2. Trimming took 8 bases from V and 4 from J; bases not matched to a gene: 4. Germline CDR1 and CDR2: MDHEN and SYDVKM. CDR3 length: 14 amino acids.